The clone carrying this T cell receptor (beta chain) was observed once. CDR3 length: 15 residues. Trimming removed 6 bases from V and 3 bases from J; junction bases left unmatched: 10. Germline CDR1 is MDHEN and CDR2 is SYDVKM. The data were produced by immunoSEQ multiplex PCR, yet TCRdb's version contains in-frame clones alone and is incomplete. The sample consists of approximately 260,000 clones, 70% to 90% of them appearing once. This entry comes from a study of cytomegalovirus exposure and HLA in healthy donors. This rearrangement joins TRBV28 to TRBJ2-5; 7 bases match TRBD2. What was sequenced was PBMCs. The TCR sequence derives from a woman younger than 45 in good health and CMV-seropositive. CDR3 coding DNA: TGTGCCAGCAGCCGGGAGGCTACAAGGGAAGAGACCCAGTACTTC. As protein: CASSREATREETQYF.